The sequence of this T cell receptor beta chain was determined in a study of shared clonotypes between healthy human individuals. Study-wide findings and caveats: A generally larger estimated richness was seen in naive subsets than in memory subsets.

Details on this clone: The antigen is undetermined.

The CDR3 loop spans 18 amino acids. The V gene end was trimmed by 2 bases and the J gene end by 4 bases; junction bases not matched to a gene: 14. Germline CDR1 and CDR2: MDHEN and SYDVKM. This table comes from immunoSEQ multiplex PCR, and its TCRdb copy is limited to in-frame clones, with some not included. This sample has about 2.5 million clones, with around 92% found just once. The chain couples TRBV28 to TRBJ2-3; TRBD2 matches at 8 bases. The specimen sequenced was naive CD4+ T cells from PBMCs. The sample's subset: CD45RA+ positively selected. This clonotype originated in a man aged 18 to 35 in good health. Some clones in this sample may be carry-over from other donors' samples. CDR3 in DNA: TGTGCCAGCAGTTTAAGACACGGGAGGGCCGAAGGGGCAGATACGCAGTATTTT. As protein: CASSLRHGRAEGADTQYF. The full variable domain, in which reference TRBV28 and TRBJ2-3 provide the parts outside the CDR3, is DVKVTQSSRYLVKRTGEKVFLECVQDMDHENMFWYRQDPGLGLRLIYFSYDVKMKEKGDIPEGYSVSREKKERFSLILESASTNQTSMYLCASSLRHGRAEGADTQYFGPGTRLTVL.